This passage covers 24 T cell receptor beta chains from one sample sequenced in a study of blood T cell repertoires in COVID-19. The table came from immunoSEQ multiplex PCR; TCRdb's copy has only in-frame clones and leaves some out. The sample yields 150,000 or so clones, about 80% seen once. The source material was peripheral blood. The origin of the receptors is a woman older than 75 with acute or convalescent COVID-19.

V and J are TRBV15 and TRBJ1-6; D not certain. This CDR3 is 14 amino acids long. Germline V gene lookup returns CDR1 LNHNV and CDR2 YYDKDF (reference sequence). V was pared by 7 bases and J by 9 bases, with 16 bases between. This chain's CDR3 is CATTPGDLGSPLHF. The DNA of the CDR3 is TGTGCCACCACCCCGGGAGACCTTGGTTCACCCCTCCACTTT.

In its sample, this clone was seen a few times. The CDR3 DNA sequence: TGTGCCAGCATGACAGGGAATAGCAATCAGCCCCAGCATTTT. Its translation: CASMTGNSNQPQHF. The J gene is TRBJ1-5, the V gene TRBV2, with TRBD1 identical over 7 bases. The J segment lost 0 bases and the V segment lost 7 bases, leaving 3 bases of the junction unmatched. The CDR3 covers 14 residues. Germline V CDR1 and CDR2: SNHLY, FYNNEI.

This clone was seen a handful of times. In DNA form, the CDR3 reads TGTGCCAGCAGAAATCAGGGGCGCAGCTATGGCTACACCTTC. It encodes CASRNQGRSYGYTF. This chain uses TRBV6-5 with TRBJ1-2, with D tentatively TRBD1 (6 bases). The germline V gene has CDR1 MNHEY and CDR2 SVGAGI. This CDR3 has 14 residues. Trimming removed 6 bases at V and 4 bases at J, with 15 bases between.

This chain uses TRBV2 with TRBJ2-2; D is ambiguous. V shed 3 bases and J shed 4 bases, with 6 bases lying between them. Germline V gives CDR1 SNHLY, CDR2 FYNNEI. The CDR3 is 13 residues long. CDR3 nucleotide sequence: TGTGCCAGCAGTGAGCAGGCCACCGGGGAGCTGTTTTTT. It encodes CASSEQATGELFF.

J is TRBJ1-6 and V is TRBV6-1; TRBD1 matches 8 bases. The CDR3 spans 18 residues. V shed 4 bases, J shed 0 bases, and the junction held 8 bases outside the gene matches. CDR1 and CDR2 (germline): MNHNS, SASEGT. CDR3 in amino acids: CASSGGTGGSSYNSPLHF. CDR3 nucleotide sequence: TGTGCCAGCAGTGGGGGGACAGGAGGAAGCTCCTATAATTCACCCCTCCACTTT.

The chain is built from TRBV6-2 or TRBV6-3 and TRBJ1-2, with D possibly matching TRBD1 (5 bases). Germline V gene data show CDR1 as MNHEY and CDR2 as SVGEGT. V was trimmed by 6 bases and J by 7 bases, leaving 15 bases between them. This CDR3 comprises 13 residues. CDR3: CASSLIQGGGYTF. In DNA, the CDR3 is TGTGCCAGCAGCCTAATCCAGGGAGGTGGCTACACCTTC.

The chain uses TRBV7-8 and TRBJ2-2, with a tentative D call TRBD2 (6 bases). V was trimmed by 1 base and J by 3 bases, leaving 12 bases between them. CDR3 length equals 16 residues. The germline V gene encodes CDR1 SGHVS and CDR2 FQNEAQ. The CDR3 region has the DNA TGTGCCAGCAGCTTAGGTGTGCCGGGGGACACCGGGGAGCTGTTTTTT. This codes for CASSLGVPGDTGELFF.

This chain connects TRBV2 to TRBJ1-1; maybe TRBD1 (6 bases). V dropped 6 bases and J dropped 7 bases, with 12 bases sitting between them. The CDR3 sequence is 12 residues long. Germline CDR1 and CDR2: SNHLY and FYNNEI. CDR3: CASRGDILEAFF. The DNA of the CDR3 is TGTGCCAGCAGGGGGGACATCCTTGAAGCTTTCTTT.

The gene calls are TRBV6-4 and TRBJ2-7; 8 bases line up with TRBD1. The CDR3 spans 19 residues. Trimming removed 2 bases from V and 2 bases from J; junction bases left unmatched: 17. Germline CDR1 and CDR2: MRHNA and SNTAGT. The CDR3 reads CASSDVCRQGSHEAYEQYF. The CDR3 bases are TGTGCCAGCAGTGACGTCTGTCGACAGGGGTCCCACGAGGCCTACGAGCAGTACTTC.

The chain uses TRBV2 and TRBJ1-6; D is ambiguous. Looked up from germline, CDR1 is SNHLY and CDR2 is FYNNEI. Trimming pared 2 bases from V and 8 bases from J, leaving 16 bases between. The CDR3 is 16 amino acids. The CDR3 reads CASSEKSGRLYSPLHF. The CDR3 nucleotides read TGTGCCAGCAGTGAAAAAAGCGGCCGACTGTATTCACCCCTCCACTTT. Combining the CDR3 with reference TRBV2 and TRBJ1-6 gives the whole variable domain EPEVTQTPSHQVTQMGQEVILRCVPISNHLYFYWYRQILGQKVEFLVSFYNNEISEKSEIFDDQFSVERPDGSNFTLKIRSTKLEDSAMYFCASSEKSGRLYSPLHFGNGTRLTVT.

The rearrangement uses TRBV7-2 and TRBJ2-7; TRBD1 agrees at 10 bases. The CDR3 extends over 14 amino acids. Germline CDR1 reads SGHTA; CDR2 reads FQGNSA. V shed 5 bases, J shed 2 bases, and the junction held 3 bases outside the gene matches. The CDR3 is CASSPTGGPYEQYF. The DNA of the CDR3 is TGTGCCAGCAGCCCGACAGGGGGCCCCTACGAGCAGTACTTC.

The V and J genes are TRBV25-1 and TRBJ2-5, with a weak D call TRBD1 (6 bases). The germline V and J ends were trimmed by 6 bases and 2 bases, with 16 bases remaining between them. This CDR3 spans 15 amino acids. CDR1 and CDR2 (germline): MGHDK, SYGVNS. The CDR3 spells CASRGTPGAQETQYF. The CDR3 DNA reads TGTGCCAGCAGAGGGACACCGGGTGCACAAGAGACCCAGTACTTC.

The chain uses TRBV5-5 and TRBJ1-1; no firm D call. Germline V lookup: CDR1 SGHKS, CDR2 YYEKEE (reference sequence). This CDR3 comprises 16 residues. V was pared by 1 base and J by 0 bases, with 13 bases between. The CDR3 DNA reads TGTGCCAGCAGCTTGCAACAGACTAGACTGAACACTGAAGCTTTCTTT. Amino acids: CASSLQQTRLNTEAFF.

The V and J genes are TRBV29-1 and TRBJ1-1, with TRBD1 matching over 9 bases. The germline gives CDR1 SQVTM, CDR2 ANQGSEA. This CDR3 has 13 amino acids. V shed 7 bases, J shed 2 bases, and the junction held 5 bases outside the gene matches. The CDR3 region has the DNA TGCAGCGCCACGACAGGGGGAAACACTGAAGCTTTCTTT. It yields the protein CSATTGGNTEAFF.

The DNA of the CDR3 is TGTGCCAGCAGCCCGCGGGGGACCAGTGTCACTGAAGCTTTCTTT. This gives the protein CASSPRGTSVTEAFF. V is TRBV5-6 and J is TRBJ1-1, with a tentative D call TRBD1 (5 bases). V dropped 4 bases and J dropped 4 bases, with 17 bases sitting between them. The germline V gene encodes CDR1 SGHDT and CDR2 YYEEEE. The CDR3 length is 15 residues.

The chain recombines TRBV2 with TRBJ1-2; 7 bases fit TRBD1. After removal of 6 bases from V and 8 bases from J, the junction contained 9 bases not matched to a gene. Germline loops: CDR1 SNHLY, CDR2 FYNNEI. CDR3 length equals 13 residues. The CDR3 loop reads CASSDRERGGYTF. The CDR3 DNA sequence: TGTGCCAGCAGCGACAGGGAACGAGGCGGCTACACCTTC.

The gene calls are TRBV5-1 and TRBJ1-2; D remains unclear. Trimming pared 1 base from V and 0 bases from J, leaving 7 bases between. From germline, CDR1 is SGHRS and CDR2 YFSETQ. This CDR3 is 14 amino acids long. CDR3 in DNA: TGCGCCAGCAGCTTGAGCGCAGCTAACTATGGCTACACCTTC. This codes for CASSLSAANYGYTF.

This clone was found once. The chain has TRBV5-1 and TRBJ1-2; 12 nucleotides line up with TRBD1. The V segment lost 4 bases and the J segment 7 bases; nucleotides outside the gene matches: 5. The germline gives CDR1 SGHRS, CDR2 YFSETQ. This CDR3 is 14 amino acids long. This CDR3 is CASSRDRGLSGYTF. The CDR3 nucleotides read TGCGCCAGCAGCCGGGACAGGGGGCTGAGTGGCTACACCTTC.

The table lists this clone with a count of one. J is TRBJ2-1 and V is TRBV7-9; 9 positions agree with TRBD1. Germline trimming cut 2 bases from V and 6 bases from J; bases unmatched to any gene: 14. CDR3 size: 18 residues. Germline CDR1 SEHNR, CDR2 FQNEAQ (reference sequence). This chain's CDR3 is CASSLSLLGTGLGNEQFF. CDR3 DNA sequence: TGTGCCAGCAGCTTAAGTCTCCTAGGGACAGGGCTCGGCAATGAGCAGTTCTTC.

This sequence joins TRBV19 and TRBJ1-5, with D unresolved. Germline assignment: CDR1 LNHDA and CDR2 SQIVND (reference sequence). This CDR3 comprises 15 residues. V dropped 6 bases and J dropped 2 bases, with 14 bases sitting between them. Here the CDR3 reads CASRVTGRGNQPQHF. For the CDR3, the DNA is TGTGCCAGTAGAGTTACGGGGAGGGGCAATCAGCCCCAGCATTTT.

The chain uses TRBV5-1 and TRBJ2-1; 12 bases agree with TRBD1. Trimming cost V 4 bases and J 4 bases; bases outside gene matches: 6. CDR3 length: 16 residues. CDR1 SGHRS and CDR2 YFSETQ come from the germline V gene. The chain's CDR3 is CASSNRDRGRYNEQFF. The CDR3 region has the DNA TGCGCCAGCAGCAACCGGGACAGGGGGCGATACAATGAGCAGTTCTTC.

This chain uses TRBV28 with TRBJ2-3, with 8 positions matching TRBD1. V dropped 5 bases and J dropped 1; count of bases not matched to a gene: 5. The CDR3 spans 15 residues. Germline loops: CDR1 MDHEN, CDR2 SYDVKM. The CDR3 DNA reads TGTGCCAGCAGTATGACAGGGGATGGCACAGATACGCAGTATTTT. This sequence encodes CASSMTGDGTDTQYF.

V is TRBV29-1 and J is TRBJ2-1; 13 bases fit TRBD2. The CDR3 totals 15 residues. The trim removed 5 bases at V and 7 bases at J, leaving 8 bases unmatched. The germline CDR1 and CDR2 sequences are SQVTM and ANQGSEA. CDR3 amino acids: CSVKAGLAGNNEQFF. The CDR3 nucleotides are TGCAGCGTTAAGGCGGGACTAGCGGGGAATAATGAGCAGTTCTTC.

V and J are TRBV5-1 and TRBJ2-3, with 11 positions matching TRBD2. CDR3 length: 16 residues. CDR1 is SGHRS, CDR2 YFSETQ, per germline. V gave up 4 bases and J gave up 2 bases; unmatched junction bases: 6. The CDR3 nucleotides read TGCGCCAGCAGCCTGGGGACTAGCGGTATCACAGATACGCAGTATTTT. Amino acids: CASSLGTSGITDTQYF. The variable domain in full, with the rest retrieved from reference TRBV5-1 and TRBJ2-3, is KAGVTQTPRYLIKTRGQQVTLSCSPISGHRSVSWYQQTPGQGLQFLFEYFSETQRNKGNFPGRFSGRQFSNSRSEMNVSTLELGDSALYLCASSLGTSGITDTQYFGPGTRLTVL.